This T cell receptor beta chain was profiled in a study of blood T cell repertoires in COVID-19. Background on the study: The United States, Italy and Spain provided the acute and convalescent COVID-19 samples. In each case, the material was cDNA or gDNA derived from T cells, B-cell-depleted T cells, or PBMCs.

Original analysis: Amplification of reference gene primers provided the estimated nucleated cell counts. Data came from immunoSEQ multiplex PCR; TCRdb stores just in-frame clones and leaves some out. V, J and clone size were drawn from that table, and D and trimming were deduced from the DNA. The table includes about 270,000 clones, around 86% detected once. Trimming pared 0 bases from V and 4 bases from J, leaving 12 bases between. The CDR3 contains 15 residues. Germline lookup yields CDR1 LGHNA and CDR2 YSLEER. The chain recombines TRBV4-3 with TRBJ1-1; D is unresolved. Sequences were obtained from peripheral blood. The receptor's source is a woman aged 55-69 years with active or convalescent COVID-19. CDR3 protein: CASSQESGGFTEAFF. Here the CDR3 DNA reads TGCGCCAGCAGCCAAGAGTCAGGTGGGTTCACTGAAGCTTTCTTT.